Listed here are 30 T cell receptor beta chains from one sample, sequenced in a study of cytomegalovirus exposure and HLA in healthy donors. The study ran its PCR with 60 Vbeta and 13 Jbeta primers. Sequencing was performed with immunoSEQ multiplex PCR; in TCRdb, only in-frame clones are kept and a portion is missing. The table includes 120,000 or so clones, roughly 80% detected once. The sequenced material came from PBMCs. These receptors originate from a man aged 18 to 29 in good health and CMV-seronegative.

V is TRBV4-1 and J is TRBJ1-5; D is ambiguous. CDR3 length: 15 residues. V shed 0 bases and J shed 9 bases, with 15 bases lying between them. The germline V gene encodes CDR1 MGHRA and CDR2 YSYEKL. CDR3 region: CASSQETAGKRPQHF. For the CDR3, the DNA is TGCGCCAGCAGCCAAGAAACGGCGGGAAAGCGGCCCCAGCATTTT.

The CDR3: CASSLAGLHMNTEAFF. The CDR3 DNA reads TGTGCCAGCAGCTTGGCAGGCCTTCACATGAACACTGAAGCTTTCTTT. J is TRBJ1-1 and V is TRBV5-6, with D hard to call. This CDR3 has 16 amino acids. Deletions cut 0 bases from V and 0 bases from J, with 12 bases between. From germline, CDR1 is SGHDT and CDR2 YYEEEE. Variable domain in full (rest from reference TRBV5-6 and TRBJ1-1): DAGVTQSPTHLIKTRGQQVTLRCSPKSGHDTVSWYQQALGQGPQFIFQYYEEEERQRGNFPDRFSGHQFPNYSSELNVNALLLGDSALYLCASSLAGLHMNTEAFFGQGTRLTVV.

J is TRBJ1-1 and V is TRBV5-5; D ambiguous. The CDR3 is 13 residues long. V dropped 1 base and J dropped 0 bases, with 4 bases sitting between them. Germline V gives CDR1 SGHKS, CDR2 YYEKEE (reference sequence). The CDR3 here is CASSLSLNTEAFF. CDR3 in DNA: TGTGCCAGCAGCTTGTCCTTGAACACTGAAGCTTTCTTT.

This clone occurred once. The chain has TRBV15 and TRBJ1-2; TRBD1 matches at 7 bases. The CDR3 totals 17 residues. V was pared by 5 bases and J by 6 bases, with 18 bases of the junction left unmatched. Germline CDR1 and CDR2: LNHNV and YYDKDF (reference sequence). The CDR3 here is CATSGRDEQQGGDGYTF. The CDR3 nucleotides are TGTGCCACCAGCGGTAGGGATGAGCAGCAGGGGGGAGATGGCTACACCTTC.

The chain carries TRBV9 and TRBJ2-3, with TRBD2 matching 7 bases. The CDR3 runs to 16 residues. The ends lost 0 bases at V and 6 bases at J; junction bases unmatched: 10. Germline V CDR1 and CDR2: SGDLS, YYNGEE. The CDR3 loop reads CASSVAGGSSRDTQYF. DNA for the CDR3: TGTGCCAGCAGCGTAGCCGGGGGGAGTTCAAGGGATACGCAGTATTTT. Looking up the rest from reference TRBV9 and TRBJ2-3 gives the full variable domain: DSGVTQTPKHLITATGQRVTLRCSPRSGDLSVYWYQQSLDQGLQFLIQYYNGEERAKGNILERFSAQQFPDLHSELNLSSLELGDSALYFCASSVAGGSSRDTQYFGPGTRLTVL.

The chain uses TRBV19 and TRBJ2-3; TRBD2 agrees at 12 bases. Germline V gene sequence: CDR1 LNHDA, CDR2 SQIVND (reference sequence). V lost 10 bases and J lost 2; bases outside the gene matches: 7. The CDR3 is 15 residues long. The CDR3 region has the DNA TGTGCCACCAGACTAGCGGGGGCCCACACAGATACGCAGTATTTT. Its translation: CATRLAGAHTDTQYF.

CDR3 amino acids: CASGSWGLNSPLHF. CDR3 nucleotide sequence: TGTGCCAGCGGTTCGTGGGGCTTAAATTCACCCCTCCACTTT. The V gene is TRBV25-1, the J gene TRBJ1-6; the D gene is possibly TRBD1 (5 bases). Germline-derived CDR1 and CDR2 are MGHDK and SYGVNS. The CDR3 sequence is 14 residues long. The V gene lost 8 bases and the J gene lost 7 bases, with 15 bases spanning the gap.

This clone was seen just once. Its ends do not fully match the called genes, so a read error is possible. For the CDR3, the DNA is TGTTCCAGCAGCTTTACGGTCGGAGCTTTCTTT. Translation: CSSSFTVGAFF. The genes are TRBV7-9 and TRBJ1-1; D is unclear. Germline lookup yields CDR1 SEHNR and CDR2 FQNEAQ (reference sequence). CDR3 length equals 11 residues.

As for this clone: Additional DNA sequences in this sample encode the identical CDR3. V is TRBV2 and J is TRBJ1-5; TRBD1 matches at 7 bases. Germline-derived CDR1 and CDR2 are SNHLY and FYNNEI. J gave up 4 bases and V 4 bases, and 4 bases lay outside the gene matches. The CDR3 is 14 residues long. The CDR3 here is CASSAQGLNQPQHF. The DNA of the CDR3 is TGTGCCAGCAGTGCACAGGGGCTTAATCAGCCCCAGCATTTT.

The chain joins TRBV5-4 to TRBJ2-6; D is unclear. The CDR3 covers 15 residues. V lost 2 bases, J lost 1 base, and 7 bases lay in between. Germline V gene data show CDR1 as SGHNT and CDR2 as YYREEE (reference sequence). In nucleotides, the CDR3 is TGTGCCAGCAGCTTCCAGGTTTCTGGGGCCAACGTCCTGACTTTC. Translation: CASSFQVSGANVLTF.

This chain links TRBV7-3 with TRBJ1-1; 7 nucleotides line up with TRBD1. V was clipped by 5 bases and J by 4 bases; unmatched bases: 4. Germline CDR1 reads SGHTA; CDR2 reads FQGTGA. CDR3 length: 13 residues. The CDR3 coding sequence is TGTGCCAGCAGCCGCCGACAGGGCACTGAAGCTTTCTTT. Its protein is CASSRRQGTEAFF.

The rearrangement links TRBV9 to TRBJ2-2, with TRBD2 identical over 14 bases. Per the germline V gene, CDR1 is SGDLS and CDR2 is YYNGEE. The V segment lost 3 bases and the J segment 1 base; nucleotides outside the gene matches: 8. CDR3 size: 19 residues. The CDR3 coding sequence is TGTGCCAGCAGCGGACCAGCCGGGACTAGCGGGGGGAACACCGGGGAGCTGTTTTTT. It encodes CASSGPAGTSGGNTGELFF.

V and J are TRBV20-1 and TRBJ1-1; unclear D gene. V lost 4 bases to trimming and J lost 8 bases, with 8 bases between them. The germline V gene has CDR1 DFQATT and CDR2 SNEGSKA (reference sequence). The CDR3 extends over 10 amino acids. The CDR3, as DNA: TGCAGTGCTACTCCCCAGGAAGCTTTCTTT. It codes for CSATPQEAFF.

The J gene is TRBJ2-2, the V gene TRBV11-2, with D maybe TRBD1 (6 bases). CDR1 and CDR2 from the germline V gene are SGHAT and FQNNGV. The CDR3 runs to 15 residues. Trimming pared 5 bases from V and 5 bases from J, leaving 15 bases between. CDR3 sequence reads: CASSTGLLGTGELFF. For the CDR3, the DNA is TGTGCCAGCAGCACAGGGCTATTAGGGACCGGGGAGCTGTTTTTT.

The chain couples TRBV21-1 to TRBJ2-7; the DNA was not used to check the table's D call, TRBD1. TRBV21-1 is termed a pseudogene. The CDR3 sequence is 14 residues long. CDR3 loop: CASSKNRGISEQYF. The DNA for the CDR3 is TGTGCCAGCAGCAAAAACAGGGGGATCAGCGAGCAGTACTTC.

The gene calls are TRBV7-9 and TRBJ2-1, with TRBD2 matching 10 bases. CDR1 is SEHNR, CDR2 FQNEAQ, per germline (reference sequence). The CDR3 loop spans 17 amino acids. V was clipped by 4 bases and J by 2 bases; unmatched bases: 8. For the CDR3, the DNA is TGTGCCAGCAGCTCCTCTATAGCGGGGGGAACCTACAATGAGCAGTTCTTC. The encoded protein is CASSSSIAGGTYNEQFF.

The genes are TRBV5-1 and TRBJ2-1; D gene ambiguous. Per germline, CDR1 SGHRS and CDR2 YFSETQ. Trimming removed 3 bases at V and 0 bases at J, with 7 bases between. The CDR3 runs to 14 residues. DNA of the CDR3: TGCGCCAGCAGCTGGGCCGTCTCCTACAATGAGCAGTTCTTC. Protein product: CASSWAVSYNEQFF.

The chain employs TRBV15 and TRBJ2-1; 11 nucleotides align to TRBD2. Losses at the gene ends were 5 bases for V and 1 base for J; bases not matched to a gene: 13. The CDR3 loop spans 19 amino acids. Per the germline V gene, CDR1 is LNHNV and CDR2 is YYDKDF (reference sequence). The CDR3: CATSSKLIAGGTSYNEQFF. The CDR3 nucleotides read TGTGCCACCAGCTCCAAACTTATAGCGGGGGGGACGTCCTACAATGAGCAGTTCTTC.

This clone was recorded once. This chain joins TRBV7-3 and TRBJ2-3; weak D call: TRBD1 (5 bases). Trimming removed 5 bases from V and 0 bases from J, with 15 bases in between. The CDR3 extends over 16 amino acids. Germline loops: CDR1 SGHTA, CDR2 FQGTGA. The CDR3 protein is CASSPQGSASTDTQYF. The CDR3 region has the DNA TGTGCCAGCAGCCCCCAGGGCAGCGCTAGCACAGATACGCAGTATTTT.

The chain has TRBV7-8 and TRBJ2-7; no clear D gene. Germline loops: CDR1 SGHVS, CDR2 FQNEAQ. CDR3 length equals 13 residues. V lost 6 bases, J lost 0 bases, and 9 bases lay in between. The CDR3 reads CASRKQSSYEQYF. CDR3 bases: TGTGCCAGCAGGAAACAGAGCTCCTACGAGCAGTACTTC.

V gene TRBV19 combines with J gene TRBJ1-2, with D possibly matching TRBD1 (5 bases). V lost 6 bases to trimming and J lost 3 bases, with 17 bases between them. CDR3 length: 15 residues. Germline values: CDR1 LNHDA, CDR2 SQIVND (reference sequence). CDR3 amino acids: CASRDPPQGYYGYTF. Here the CDR3 DNA reads TGTGCCAGTAGAGACCCTCCTCAGGGTTACTATGGCTACACCTTC.

This clone has more than one count but fewer than ten. V is TRBV6-6 and J is TRBJ1-5, with D possibly being TRBD1 (6 bases). The V and J ends lost 6 bases and 5 bases respectively, with 17 bases between them. The CDR3 is 15 amino acids. Germline values: CDR1 MNHNY, CDR2 SVGAGI (reference sequence). CDR3 loop: CASSRQALFDQPQHF. For the CDR3, the DNA is TGTGCCAGCAGCAGACAGGCCCTTTTCGATCAGCCCCAGCATTTT.

The chain carries TRBV7-3 and TRBJ1-1, with D tentatively TRBD1 (6 bases). The CDR3 has 16 amino acids. Germline lookup yields CDR1 SGHTA and CDR2 FQGTGA. V was pared by 1 base and J by 5 bases, with 17 bases between. The CDR3 here is CASSLMQGLPGTEAFF. As DNA, the CDR3 is TGTGCCAGCAGCTTAATGCAGGGGCTCCCTGGGACTGAAGCTTTCTTT.

This chain joins TRBV7-9 and TRBJ2-1, with 8 bases fitting TRBD2. This CDR3 has 17 amino acids. Trimming at V came to 7 bases and at J to 1 base, leaving 12 bases not matched to a gene. Looked up from germline, CDR1 is SEHNR and CDR2 is FQNEAQ (reference sequence). The CDR3 region is CASITTLTSESYNEQFF. DNA of the CDR3: TGTGCCAGCATCACCACCCTGACTAGCGAATCCTACAATGAGCAGTTCTTC.

This chain links TRBV4-2 with TRBJ2-2; weak D call: TRBD1 (6 bases). V shed 4 bases and J shed 1 base, with 13 bases lying between them. The CDR3 is 16 amino acids. CDR1 is LGHNA, CDR2 YNFKEQ, per germline. CDR3 nucleotide sequence: TGTGCCAGCAGCCTGACAGGATCTGGGAACACCGGGGAGCTGTTTTTT. Its translation: CASSLTGSGNTGELFF.

The chain has TRBV2 and TRBJ1-2; no reliable D call. The ends were cut back, 9 bases at V and 0 bases at J, with 8 bases in the middle. The CDR3 is 12 amino acids. Germline CDR1 reads SNHLY; CDR2 reads FYNNEI. Written as DNA, the CDR3 is TGTGCCAGGGGCTCCGCTAACTATGGCTACACCTTC. Translated: CARGSANYGYTF.

The chain has TRBV6-1 and TRBJ1-2; TRBD1 agrees at 7 bases. The CDR3 has 14 residues. Germline trimming cut 1 base from V and 4 bases from J; bases unmatched to any gene: 3. Germline assignment: CDR1 MNHNS and CDR2 SASEGT. The CDR3: CASSEGDSLYGYTF. The CDR3 coding sequence is TGTGCCAGCAGTGAAGGGGACAGTCTCTATGGCTACACCTTC.

The rearrangement joins TRBV7-9 to TRBJ1-1, with D possibly being TRBD1 (5 bases). The germline CDR1 and CDR2 sequences are SEHNR and FQNEAQ (reference sequence). The germline V and J ends were trimmed by 4 bases and 3 bases, with 12 bases remaining between them. This CDR3 comprises 14 residues. This chain's CDR3 is CASSSQGSDTEAFF. CDR3 DNA: TGTGCCAGCAGCTCCCAGGGTTCTGACACTGAAGCTTTCTTT.

The genes are TRBV9 and TRBJ2-2; D remains ambiguous. The CDR3 is made up of 13 amino acids. Per germline, CDR1 SGDLS and CDR2 YYNGEE. The germline V and J ends were trimmed by 4 bases and 1 base, with 5 bases remaining between them. The CDR3 loop is CASSHGNTGELFF. In DNA form, the CDR3 reads TGTGCCAGCAGCCACGGGAACACCGGGGAGCTGTTTTTT.

The rearrangement joins TRBV7-2 to TRBJ2-2, with 12 bases lining up with TRBD1. The CDR3 is 18 amino acids. The trim removed 5 bases at V and 0 bases at J, leaving 7 bases unmatched. Germline CDR1 and CDR2: SGHTA and FQGNSA. The CDR3 region has the DNA TGTGCCAGCAGCGAGTGGGGACAGGGGGCCCCGAACACCGGGGAGCTGTTTTTT. The encoded protein is CASSEWGQGAPNTGELFF.